Sequencing of this T cell receptor (beta chain) was carried out in a study of T cells in localized non-small cell lung cancer. Study observations and caveats: Owing to sequencing of a solitary tumor region, heterogeneity cannot be discounted. There was an association of higher blood T cell density with longer overall survival. Paired adjacent lung recovered a median roughly 50 of the top 100 tumor clones. There was higher T cell clonality in uninvolved adjacent lung than in tumor, and it was highest there.

CDR1 is MNHEY, CDR2 SMNVEV, per germline (reference sequence). The CDR3 extends over 15 amino acids. V lost 4 bases and J lost 6, with 18 bases in between. For this clone: Its antigen is as yet unknown.

This table comes from immunoSEQ multiplex PCR, and its TCRdb copy is limited to in-frame clones, with some not included. The sample holds under 95,000 clones; over 75% are singletons and the top ten take 7.5% to 10%. The sequence was obtained from a female donor at least 60 years old with stage I lung adenocarcinoma. V gene TRBV27 combines with J gene TRBJ1-2, with D uncertain. Specimen: peripheral blood, collected before any cancer treatment. CDR3: CASSSSSRGWNGYTF. The CDR3 DNA sequence: TGTGCCAGCAGTTCGTCCTCACGGGGATGGAATGGCTACACCTTC.